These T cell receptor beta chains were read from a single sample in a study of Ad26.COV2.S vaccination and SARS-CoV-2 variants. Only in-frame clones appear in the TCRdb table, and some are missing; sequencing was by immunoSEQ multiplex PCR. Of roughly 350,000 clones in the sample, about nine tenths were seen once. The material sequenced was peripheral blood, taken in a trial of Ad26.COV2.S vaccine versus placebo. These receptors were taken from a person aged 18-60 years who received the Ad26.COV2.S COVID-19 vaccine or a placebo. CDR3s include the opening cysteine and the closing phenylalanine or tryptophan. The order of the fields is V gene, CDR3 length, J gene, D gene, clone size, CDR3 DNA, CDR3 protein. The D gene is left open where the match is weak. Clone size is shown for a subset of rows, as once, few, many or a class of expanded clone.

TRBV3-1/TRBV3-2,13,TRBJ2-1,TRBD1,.,TGTGCCAGCAGCCGGTACAGGGGGAATGAGCAGTTCTTC,CASSRYRGNEQFF
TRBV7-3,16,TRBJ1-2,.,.,TGTGCCAGCAGCTTATCCCCGACCCAGCTGCTCTCTGGCTACACCTTC,CASSLSPTQLLSGYTF
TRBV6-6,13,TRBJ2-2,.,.,TGTGCCAGCAGTTACTTTAACACCGGGGAGCTGTTTTTT,CASSYFNTGELFF
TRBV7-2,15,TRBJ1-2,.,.,TGTGCCAGCAGCTTAGATACTCTCGCGGGGTATGGCTACACCTTC,CASSLDTLAGYGYTF
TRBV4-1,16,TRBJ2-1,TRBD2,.,TGCGCCAGCAGCCAAGGGCGGGAGGGATGGAACAATGAGCAGTTCTTC,CASSQGREGWNNEQFF
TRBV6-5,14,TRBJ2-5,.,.,TGTGCCAGCAGTCGGGCGGGGACCCAAGAGACCCAGTACTTC,CASSRAGTQETQYF
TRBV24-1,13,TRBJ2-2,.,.,TGTGCCACCGGGTCAACAAACACCGGGGAGCTGTTTTTT,CATGSTNTGELFF
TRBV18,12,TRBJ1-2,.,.,TGTGCCAGCTCACCGCAAACGGACTCCTACACCTTC,CASSPQTDSYTF
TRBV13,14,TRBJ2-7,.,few,TGTGCCAGCAGCTTAGGGGAGGGGCCCTACGAGCAGTACTTC,CASSLGEGPYEQYF
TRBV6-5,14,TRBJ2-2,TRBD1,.,TGTGCCAGTTGGGACAGAGCGAACACCGGGGAGCTGTTTTTT,CASWDRANTGELFF
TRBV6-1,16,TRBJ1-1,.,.,TGTGCCAGCAGTGAAGCCGGACATTCTGTTGGCACTGAAGCTTTCTTT,CASSEAGHSVGTEAFF
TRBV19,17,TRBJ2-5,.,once,TGTGCCAGTAGTATAGTAGGGGGGTTTGGGTACCAAGAGACCCAGTACTTC,CASSIVGGFGYQETQYF
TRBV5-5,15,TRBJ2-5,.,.,TGTGCCAGCAGCACCAGACAGACTATTGAGGGGACCCAGTACTTC,CASSTRQTIEGTQYF
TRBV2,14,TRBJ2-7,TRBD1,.,TGTGCCAGCCTTCAGGACAGGCAACTCTACGAGCAGTACTTC,CASLQDRQLYEQYF
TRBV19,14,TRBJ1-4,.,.,TGTGCCAGTAGCCCTCACAGGCCTACTGAAAAACTGTTTTTT,CASSPHRPTEKLFF
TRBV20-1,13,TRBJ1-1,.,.,TGCAGTGCTAGTGGGGATGTTAACACTGAAGCTTTCTTT,CSASGDVNTEAFF
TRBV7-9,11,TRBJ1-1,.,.,TGTGCCAGCAGCCGTGGAGGTGAAGCTTTCTTT,CASSRGGEAFF
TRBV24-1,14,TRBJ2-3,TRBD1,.,TGTGCCACCAGTGACCCTCAGGGGGCAGATACGCAGTATTTT,CATSDPQGADTQYF
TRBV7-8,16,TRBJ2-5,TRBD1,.,TGTGCCAGCAGCTTCCGGGACAGGGGGCGCGGGGAGACCCAGTACTTC,CASSFRDRGRGETQYF
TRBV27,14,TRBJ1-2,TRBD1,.,TGTGCCAGCAGTTCAGGGACAGGGGGGGTGGGCTACACCTTC,CASSSGTGGVGYTF
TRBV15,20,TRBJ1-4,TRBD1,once,TGTGCCACCAGCAATAGTTGGGACAGGGGAGAAATAGTAACTAATGAAAAACTGTTTTTT,CATSNSWDRGEIVTNEKLFF
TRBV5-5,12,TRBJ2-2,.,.,TGTGCCAGCAGCTTGCCAGTCGGGGAGCTGTTTTTT,CASSLPVGELFF
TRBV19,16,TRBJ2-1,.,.,TGTGCCAGTAGTTCCCAAGGCCGGCCTAATTACAATGAGCAGTTCTTC,CASSSQGRPNYNEQFF
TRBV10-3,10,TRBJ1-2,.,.,TGTGCCACCCAAAACCTTGGCTACACCTTC,CATQNLGYTF
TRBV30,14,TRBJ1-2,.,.,TGTGCCTGGGTCCCCTTGGACGGTCTCTATGGCTACACCTTC,CAWVPLDGLYGYTF
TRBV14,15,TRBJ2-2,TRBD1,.,TGTGCCAGCAGCCATCGGGACAGGGCCATCGGGGAGCTGTTTTTT,CASSHRDRAIGELFF
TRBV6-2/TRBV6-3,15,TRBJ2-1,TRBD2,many,TGTGCCAGCACCCCGGGGGGGCCAGATTTGAATGAGCAGTTCTTC,CASTPGGPDLNEQFF
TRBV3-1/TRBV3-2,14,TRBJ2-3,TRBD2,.,TGTGCCAGCAGCCAAGATGGGACTAGCGTATTGCAGTATTTT,CASSQDGTSVLQYF
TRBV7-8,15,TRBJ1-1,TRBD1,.,TGTGCCAGCAGCCGATCCGGGACAGGGTTCACTGAAGCTTTCTTT,CASSRSGTGFTEAFF
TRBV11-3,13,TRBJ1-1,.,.,TGTGCCAGCAGCTTACAGGGGAACACTGAAGCTTTCTTT,CASSLQGNTEAFF
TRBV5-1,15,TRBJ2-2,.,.,TGCGCCAGCAGCCCTGGGACATTTAACACCGGGGAGCTGTTTTTT,CASSPGTFNTGELFF
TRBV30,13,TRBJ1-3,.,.,TGTGCCTGGAGTGTTACGGCTGGAAACACCATATATTTT,CAWSVTAGNTIYF
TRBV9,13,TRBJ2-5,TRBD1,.,TGTGCCAGCAGCGTGGACAGGGGGGGGACCCAGTACTTC,CASSVDRGGTQYF
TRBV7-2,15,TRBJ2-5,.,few,TGTGCCAGCAGCTTTGGGCTTAGCGGCCAAGAGACCCAGTACTTC,CASSFGLSGQETQYF
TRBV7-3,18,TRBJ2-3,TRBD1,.,TGTGCCAGCAGCTCAAACCTTGGACAGGGGGGGTCCACAGATACGCAGTATTTT,CASSSNLGQGGSTDTQYF
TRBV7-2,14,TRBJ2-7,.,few,TGTGCCAGCAGCGCCGTCCTGAACTCCTACGAGCAGTACTTC,CASSAVLNSYEQYF
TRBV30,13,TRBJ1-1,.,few,TGTGCCTGGCTATTTGGGGTCAACACTGAAGCTTTCTTT,CAWLFGVNTEAFF
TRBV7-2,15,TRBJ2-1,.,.,TGTGCCAGCAGCCCCTCGAGGGAGTCCTACAATGAGCAGTTCTTC,CASSPSRESYNEQFF
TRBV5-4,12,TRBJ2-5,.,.,TGTGCCAGCAGCTTGTTTGCGGAGACCCAGTACTTC,CASSLFAETQYF
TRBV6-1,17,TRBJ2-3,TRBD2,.,TGTGCCAGCAGTGAAGCCACTAGCGGGGGGGCAAGTGGGACGCAGTATTTT,CASSEATSGGASGTQYF
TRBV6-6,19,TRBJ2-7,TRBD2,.,TGTGCCAGCAGTCGCGGACTAGCGGGGAGGGGATCTTCCCAATACGAGCAGTACTTC,CASSRGLAGRGSSQYEQYF
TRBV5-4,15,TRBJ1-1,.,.,TGTGCCAGCAGCCGCACAGGTCGGGGGAACACTGAAGCTTTCTTT,CASSRTGRGNTEAFF
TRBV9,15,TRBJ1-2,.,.,TGTGCCAGCAGCGTAGCGACGGGAGGGAACTATGGCTACACCTTC,CASSVATGGNYGYTF
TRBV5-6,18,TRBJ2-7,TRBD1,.,TGTGCCAGCAGCATCCGGGACAGAGGAGCCCTAATCTCCTACGAGCAGTACTTC,CASSIRDRGALISYEQYF
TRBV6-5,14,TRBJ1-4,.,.,TGTGCCAGCAGTTACGGCTCAACTAATGAAAAACTGTTTTTT,CASSYGSTNEKLFF